The 13 T cell receptor beta chains presented below share a single source sample, sequenced in a study of cytomegalovirus exposure and HLA in healthy donors. It was with 60 Vbeta and 13 Jbeta primers that the PCR ran. Clones were read by immunoSEQ multiplex PCR, and TCRdb kept only the in-frame ones, dropping some. The repertoire includes approximately 110,000 clones, 13% to 15% of them detected once, and about 0.79% sits in the top ten. What was sequenced was PBMCs. These receptors were collected from a female donor in good health and CMV-seronegative.

V is TRBV4-3 and J is TRBJ2-3, with TRBD2 identical over 9 bases. The V gene's germline CDR1 is LGHNA and CDR2 YSLEER. V gave up 4 bases and J gave up 8 bases; unmatched junction bases: 10. CDR3 length equals 15 residues. This CDR3 is CASSPQGGRAGTQYF. CDR3 sequence (DNA): TGCGCCAGCAGCCCCCAGGGCGGGAGGGCCGGTACGCAGTATTTT.

This clone was observed a handful of times. V and J are TRBV7-9 and TRBJ2-2, with 9 nucleotides matching TRBD2. Germline assignment: CDR1 SEHNR and CDR2 FQNEAQ (reference sequence). V lost 6 bases to trimming and J lost 6 bases; unmatched junction nucleotides: 14. The CDR3 consists of 17 residues. The chain's CDR3 is CASSYPIAGEMAGELFF. Written as DNA, the CDR3 is TGTGCCAGCAGTTATCCGATAGCGGGAGAAATGGCCGGGGAGCTGTTTTTT.

V and J are TRBV5-6 and TRBJ2-3; 11 positions match TRBD2. The V and J ends lost 4 bases and 7 bases, in that order; junction bases with no gene match: 11. This CDR3 has 16 residues. Per germline, CDR1 SGHDT and CDR2 YYEEEE. The CDR3 here is CASSPLLAGVVNTQYF. CDR3 nucleotide sequence: TGTGCCAGCAGCCCACTACTAGCGGGAGTGGTAAATACGCAGTATTTT.

The chain has TRBV13 and TRBJ2-3, with 15 nucleotides matching TRBD2. The CDR3 contains 17 residues. Trimming cost V 5 bases and J 1 base; bases outside gene matches: 4. Germline-derived CDR1 and CDR2 are PRHDT and FYEKMQ (reference sequence). The CDR3 DNA sequence: TGTGCCAGCAGCGAGGGACTAGCGGGGGGCCGCACAGATACGCAGTATTTT. Translation: CASSEGLAGGRTDTQYF.

This chain links TRBV6-5 with TRBJ2-4, with TRBD1 identical over 7 bases. CDR3 length: 15 residues. Germline-derived CDR1 and CDR2 are MNHEY and SVGAGI. V was pared by 6 bases and J by 6 bases, with 11 bases of the junction left unmatched. This CDR3 reads CASSLGQNQRNIQYF. CDR3 DNA sequence: TGTGCCAGCAGCTTGGGACAGAATCAGAGAAACATTCAGTACTTC.

CDR3 sequence reads: CASSLGTGLSYEQYF. The CDR3 nucleotides read TGTGCCAGCAGCTTAGGCACAGGCCTCTCCTACGAGCAGTACTTC. The J gene is TRBJ2-7, the V gene TRBV7-2, with TRBD1 as a possible D gene (5 bases). Germline CDR1 and CDR2: SGHTA and FQGNSA. This CDR3 contains 15 residues. Trimming removed 1 base from V and 0 bases from J, with 10 bases in between.

This clone was detected a few times. This rearrangement joins TRBV7-9 to TRBJ1-6; D is unclear. The CDR3 is made up of 14 amino acids. The germline CDR1 and CDR2 sequences are SEHNR and FQNEAQ (reference sequence). Trimming left V 3 bases short and J 8 bases short, with 11 bases between. Written as DNA, the CDR3 is TGTGCCAGCAGCTTTATGGGGAGGGATTCACCCCTCCACTTT. This sequence encodes CASSFMGRDSPLHF.

This chain connects TRBV27 to TRBJ1-6, with D perhaps matching TRBD1 (5 bases). Trimming shortened V by 2 bases and J by 7 bases, and 12 bases separated the two germline ends. The CDR3 loop spans 15 amino acids. Germline-derived CDR1 and CDR2 are MNHEY and SMNVEV (reference sequence). CDR3 DNA: TGTGCCAGCAGTTTAAGGCAGGGCGCCAATTCACCCCTCCACTTT. It codes for CASSLRQGANSPLHF.

The rearrangement links TRBV6-6 to TRBJ2-2; tentatively, D is TRBD2 (5 bases). The germline gives CDR1 MNHNY, CDR2 SVGAGI (reference sequence). Trimming cost V 11 bases and J 6 bases, with 19 bases left between them. The CDR3 extends over 14 amino acids. The CDR3 spells CAAGRAVGAGELFF. Here the CDR3 DNA reads TGTGCCGCGGGTAGGGCAGTTGGAGCCGGGGAGCTGTTTTTT.

This clone was recorded a few times. The V and J genes are TRBV2 and TRBJ1-2; D is possibly TRBD1 (5 bases). The CDR3 extends over 14 amino acids. Germline V gene sequence: CDR1 SNHLY, CDR2 FYNNEI. Trimming stripped 8 bases from V and 3 bases from J, with 16 bases between. DNA of the CDR3: TGTGCCAGCCAGGGCCGGACGGGTGACTATGGCTACACCTTC. Translating gives CASQGRTGDYGYTF.

The chain is built from TRBV28 and TRBJ2-5; 10 nucleotides agree with TRBD2. Looked up from germline, CDR1 is MDHEN and CDR2 is SYDVKM. Germline trimming cut 2 bases from V and 1 base from J; bases unmatched to any gene: 4. The CDR3 is 16 residues long. Here the CDR3 reads CASSLVLAGRQETQYF. CDR3 coding DNA: TGTGCCAGCAGTTTAGTACTAGCGGGGCGCCAAGAGACCCAGTACTTC.

This clone showed up just a few times. The chain employs TRBV4-3 and TRBJ2-2; a weak D match, TRBD2 (5 bases). CDR3 length: 17 residues. The V gene lost 0 bases and the J gene lost 2 bases, with 13 bases spanning the gap. Per germline, CDR1 LGHNA and CDR2 YSLEER. CDR3: CASSQEPLAGNTGELFF. The CDR3 DNA reads TGCGCCAGCAGCCAAGAACCCCTAGCCGGAAACACCGGGGAGCTGTTTTTT.

The chain carries TRBV19 and TRBJ1-1, with D possibly TRBD1 on 5 matching bases. The CDR3 has 15 amino acids. The V and J ends lost 1 base and 1 base respectively, with 10 bases between them. Germline CDR1 and CDR2: LNHDA and SQIVND (reference sequence). This chain's CDR3 is CASSIVWTPNTEAFF. The CDR3 DNA reads TGTGCCAGTAGTATAGTGTGGACACCGAACACTGAAGCTTTCTTT. Using reference TRBV19 and TRBJ1-1 for the parts outside the CDR3, the full variable domain is DGGITQSPKYLFRKEGQNVTLSCEQNLNHDAMYWYRQDPGQGLRLIYYSQIVNDFQKGDIAEGYSVSREKKESFPLTVTSAQKNPTAFYLCASSIVWTPNTEAFFGQGTRLTVV.